This T cell receptor (beta chain) was captured by sequencing in a study of cytomegalovirus exposure and HLA in healthy donors. Unmatched junction bases numbered 1, after V lost 4 bases and J lost 8 bases. The CDR3 covers 12 residues. Germline V gene sequence: CDR1 SGHDN, CDR2 FVKESK. Primers for the PCR totalled 60 Vbeta and 13 Jbeta. The repertoire was sequenced with immunoSEQ multiplex PCR; TCRdb's copy has only in-frame clones and lacks some. The sample shows about 140,000 clones, 73% of them seen only once. The sample holds a few counts of this clone. Sequencing was carried out using PBMCs. This chain connects TRBV14 to TRBJ1-4; 7 bases map to TRBD1. The receptor comes from a human donor in good health. Here the CDR3 DNA reads TGTGCCAGCAGCCCCAGGGGGGAAAAACTGTTTTTT. This codes for CASSPRGEKLFF.